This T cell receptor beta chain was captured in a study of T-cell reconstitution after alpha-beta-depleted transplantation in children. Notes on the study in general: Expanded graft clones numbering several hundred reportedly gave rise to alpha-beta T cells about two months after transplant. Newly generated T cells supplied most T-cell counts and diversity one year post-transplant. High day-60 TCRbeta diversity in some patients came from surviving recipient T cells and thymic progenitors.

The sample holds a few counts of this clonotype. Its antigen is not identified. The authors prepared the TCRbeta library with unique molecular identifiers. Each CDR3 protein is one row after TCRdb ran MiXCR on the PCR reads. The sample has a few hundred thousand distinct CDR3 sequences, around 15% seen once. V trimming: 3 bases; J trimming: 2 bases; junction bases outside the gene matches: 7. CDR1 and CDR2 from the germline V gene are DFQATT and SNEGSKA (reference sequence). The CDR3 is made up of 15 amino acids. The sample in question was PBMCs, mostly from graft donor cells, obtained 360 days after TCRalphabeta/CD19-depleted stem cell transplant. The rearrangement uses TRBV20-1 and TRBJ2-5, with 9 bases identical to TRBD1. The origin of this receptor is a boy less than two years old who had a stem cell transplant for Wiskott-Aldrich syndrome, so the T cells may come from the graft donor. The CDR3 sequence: CSASPPDRGQETQYF. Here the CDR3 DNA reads TGCAGTGCTAGCCCCCCCGACAGGGGGCAAGAGACCCAGTACTTC.